This T cell receptor beta chain was captured by sequencing in a study of shared T cell receptors in the human thymus. Germline CDR1 reads GTSNPN; CDR2 reads SVGIG (reference sequence). V dropped 5 bases and J dropped 5; count of bases not matched to a gene: 6. The CDR3 has 13 residues. The repertoire was sequenced with immunoSEQ multiplex PCR; TCRdb's copy has only in-frame clones and lacks some. In the table there are 600,000 to 900,000 clones, approximately 83% of which are singletons. The sample was also reused in another study, on human thymus T cells. That paper states: Corrective surgery for congenital heart defects was being performed on the healthy Finnish infants who served as donors. Resections removed during corrective heart surgery provided the thymus tissue used. Thymic as well as blood repertoires seemed to favor certain V and J genes unevenly.

Input material: thymocytes. The V and J genes are TRBV30 and TRBJ1-2; TRBD1 aligns across 9 bases. The TCR sequence derives from a girl under three years old with a congenital heart defect. CDR3 in DNA: TGTGCCTGGTCGACAGGGGGAAGGTATGGCTACACCTTC. Protein sequence: CAWSTGGRYGYTF.